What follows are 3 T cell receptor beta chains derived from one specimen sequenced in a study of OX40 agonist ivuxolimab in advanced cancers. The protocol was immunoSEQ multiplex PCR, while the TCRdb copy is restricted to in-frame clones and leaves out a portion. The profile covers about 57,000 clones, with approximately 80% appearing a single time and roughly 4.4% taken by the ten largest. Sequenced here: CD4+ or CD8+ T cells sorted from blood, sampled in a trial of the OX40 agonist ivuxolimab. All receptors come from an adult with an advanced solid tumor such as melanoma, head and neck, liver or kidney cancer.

In nucleotides, the CDR3 is TGTGCCAGCAGTCGTACTAGCGGGAGGGCGAGGGGGAATGAGCAGTTCTTC. Protein sequence: CASSRTSGRARGNEQFF. This chain uses TRBV11-1 with TRBJ2-1; 13 nucleotides align to TRBD2. Germline loops: CDR1 SGHAT, CDR2 FQDESV (reference sequence). The CDR3 is 17 residues long. J gave up 7 bases and V 6 bases, and 12 bases lay outside the gene matches.

CDR3 loop: CASSEDVDPYGYTF. CDR3 nucleotide sequence: TGTGCCAGCAGCGAGGACGTAGATCCCTATGGCTACACCTTC. V usage is TRBV7-9 and J usage is TRBJ1-2; D uncertain. The CDR3 totals 14 residues. Germline V gene lookup returns CDR1 SEHNR and CDR2 FQNEAQ (reference sequence). V lost 5 bases to trimming and J lost 4 bases, with 14 bases between them.

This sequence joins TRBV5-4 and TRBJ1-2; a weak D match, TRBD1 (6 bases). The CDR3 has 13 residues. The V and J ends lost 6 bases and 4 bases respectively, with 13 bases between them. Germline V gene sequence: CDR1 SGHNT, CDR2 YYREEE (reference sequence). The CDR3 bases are TGTGCCAGCACCGAACAGGGATCCTATGGCTACACCTTC. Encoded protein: CASTEQGSYGYTF. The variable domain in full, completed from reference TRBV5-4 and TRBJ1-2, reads ETGVTQSPTHLIKTRGQQVTLRCSSQSGHNTVSWYQQALGQGPQFIFQYYREEENGRGNFPPRFSGLQFPNYSSELNVNALELDDSALYLCASTEQGSYGYTFGSGTRLTVV.